These 7 T cell receptor beta chains originate from one sample sequenced in a study of blood T cell repertoires in COVID-19. Assay used: immunoSEQ multiplex PCR; TCRdb lists only in-frame clones, some missing. This sample has about 250,000 clones, with just under 85% found just once. The sequenced material came from peripheral blood. All receptors derive from a man of 80 years or more with acute or convalescent COVID-19.

The chain uses TRBV5-5 and TRBJ2-7, with TRBD1 matching over 9 bases. From germline, CDR1 is SGHKS and CDR2 YYEKEE (reference sequence). Losses at the gene ends were 5 bases for V and 6 bases for J; bases not matched to a gene: 6. The CDR3 is 13 residues long. CDR3 bases: TGTGCCAGCAGTTCGACAGGGGGAGTCGAGCAGTACTTC. Translation gives CASSSTGGVEQYF.

The J gene is TRBJ2-6, the V gene TRBV18, with 9 bases identical to TRBD1. The length of the CDR3 is 17 residues. V was pared by 2 bases and J by 1 base, with 3 bases of the junction left unmatched. CDR1 and CDR2 from the germline V gene are KGHSH and LQKENI. The CDR3 coding sequence is TGTGCCAGCTCACCAGGGACAGGGACTTCTGGGGCCAACGTCCTGACTTTC. This gives the protein CASSPGTGTSGANVLTF. Together with reference TRBV18 and TRBJ2-6, the CDR3 gives the full variable domain: NAGVMQNPRHLVRRRGQEARLRCSPMKGHSHVYWYRQLPEEGLKFMVYLQKENIIDESGMPKERFSAEFPKEGPSILRIQQVVRGDSAAYFCASSPGTGTSGANVLTFGAGSRLTVL.

The chain uses TRBV7-2 and TRBJ2-7, with a weak D call TRBD1 (5 bases). Germline CDR1 reads SGHTA; CDR2 reads FQGNSA. The CDR3 spans 15 residues. V lost 5 bases and J lost 2, with 16 bases in between. The CDR3 coding sequence is TGTGCCAGCAGCCCCCGGGCGGTGGGGCCCTACGAGCAGTACTTC. Translated, it gives CASSPRAVGPYEQYF.

The chain links TRBV18 to TRBJ2-1; possibly TRBD1 for D (7 bases). Germline assignment: CDR1 KGHSH and CDR2 LQKENI. The CDR3 has 16 residues. With 3 bases removed from V and 7 bases from J, the gap between germline ends came to 19 bases. DNA of the CDR3: TGTGCCAGCTCACCCCGGGTAGGAGGGGGCGAAAATGAGCAGTTCTTC. This encodes CASSPRVGGGENEQFF. The full variable domain, rest sourced from reference TRBV18 and TRBJ2-1, is NAGVMQNPRHLVRRRGQEARLRCSPMKGHSHVYWYRQLPEEGLKFMVYLQKENIIDESGMPKERFSAEFPKEGPSILRIQQVVRGDSAAYFCASSPRVGGGENEQFFGPGTRLTVL.

To note about this clone: This CDR3 is also generated by other DNA sequences in the sample. V usage is TRBV3-1 (or the pseudogene TRBV3-2) and J usage is TRBJ2-2; D not resolved. The CDR3 runs to 13 residues. The germline V gene encodes CDR1 LGHDT and CDR2 YNNKEL (reference sequence). V lost 3 bases, J lost 5 bases, and 7 bases lay in between. The CDR3 loop is CASSQARTGELFF. The CDR3 DNA reads TGTGCCAGCAGCCAGGCCAGGACCGGGGAGCTGTTTTTT.

This rearrangement joins TRBV6-2 or TRBV6-3 to TRBJ2-4, with 7 bases aligning to TRBD1. In germline, CDR1 is MNHEY, CDR2 SVGEGT. V shed 0 bases, J shed 1 base, and the junction held 3 bases outside the gene matches. This CDR3 region has 16 residues. The CDR3 sequence is CASSYSGGLAKNIQYF. Here the CDR3 DNA reads TGTGCCAGCAGTTACTCAGGGGGCTTGGCCAAAAACATTCAGTACTTC.

The V and J genes are TRBV11-2 and TRBJ1-1; D not resolved. V was shortened by 4 bases and J by 1 base, with 10 bases between the two germline ends. Germline-derived CDR1 and CDR2 are SGHAT and FQNNGV. This CDR3 region has 14 residues. The DNA for the CDR3 is TGTGCCAGCAGCTCACAGATTCGGAACACTGAAGCTTTCTTT. As protein: CASSSQIRNTEAFF.